The clone carrying this T cell receptor beta chain occurred many times. The sample comes from a study of T cells in Graves' hyperthyroidism and ophthalmopathy. The TCR beta CDR3 regions underwent amplification using RNA transcripts as the source. The HTBI primer set served for first-round RT-PCR of the TCR CDR3. MiXCR, applied by TCRdb to the multiplex PCR reads, yields one record per CDR3 protein. The repertoire consists of about 590,000 distinct CDR3 sequences, with 15% to 19% occurring once and the leading ten covering 6.5% to 8%. V was pared by 6 bases and J by 5 bases, with 7 bases of the junction left unmatched. Looked up from germline, CDR1 is MNHNS and CDR2 is SASEGT. The CDR3 totals 14 residues.

The V call is TRBV6-1, the J call TRBJ1-1; 9 positions match TRBD1. Material: blood. This clonotype originated in a woman under 40 with Graves' hyperthyroidism. CDR3 protein: CASRGQGPETEAFF. The CDR3 DNA reads as TGTGCCAGCAGAGGACAGGGGCCGGAAACTGAAGCTTTCTTT.